The clone carrying this T cell receptor (beta chain) has more than one count but fewer than ten. Its specificity is not known. The germline V gene has CDR1 MNHEY and CDR2 SVGAGI. V was shortened by 2 bases and J by 5 bases, with 7 bases between the two germline ends. The CDR3 contains 13 residues. These data come from a study of vaccination and CD4 T cells after COVID-19. Treatment in this sample: roughly 11-day PBMC culture with coronavirus spike peptide pools or control peptides (ViraFEST assay). The assay that was used to sequence DNA from cultured CD4+ T cells was the Oncomine TCR Beta short-read assay. TCRdb ran MiXCR on the PCR reads and lists one entry per CDR3 protein. The sample yields 9,400 or so distinct CDR3 sequences, 45% seen once.

The sequence derives from a human donor who had recovered from COVID-19. Sequencing was performed on CD4+ T cells from blood, cultured in vitro. The genes are TRBV6-5 and TRBJ1-5; D is perhaps TRBD1 (5 bases). The CDR3 DNA follows: TGTGCCAGCAGTTACCTAGGGGATCAGCCCCAGCATTTT. Encoded protein: CASSYLGDQPQHF.